This TCR beta chain was found in a study of OX40 agonist ivuxolimab in advanced cancers. About the research overall: Having had anti-PD-1, anti-PD-L1 or anti-CTLA-4 therapy before was allowed, and around 39% had some.

Produced via immunoSEQ multiplex PCR; TCRdb's table is partial and in-frame only. Counted here are tens of thousands of clones, about four fifths occurring once; the ten biggest clones make up about 3%. The CDR3 covers 15 residues. The germline V gene has CDR1 SGDLS and CDR2 YYNGEE. The J segment lost 5 bases and the V segment lost 3 bases, leaving 4 bases of the junction unmatched. Study-level findings and limits: Mean expanded clone counts were higher in CD8+ than CD4+ T cells. It was also the case that some nonresponders had low normalized T-cell clonal expansion.

Worth noting for this clone: Antigen: not known.

Blood sampling was done at baseline, cycle 4 day 1, and cycle 7 day 1. This specimen consisted of CD4+ or CD8+ T cells sorted from blood, obtained in a trial of the OX40 agonist ivuxolimab. The rearrangement joins TRBV9 to TRBJ1-6; 8 nucleotides match TRBD1. This clonotype originated in an adult with an advanced solid tumor such as melanoma, head and neck, liver or kidney cancer. The CDR3 protein is CASSEGTGHNSPLHF. The DNA of the CDR3 is TGTGCCAGCAGCGAGGGGACAGGCCATAATTCACCCCTCCACTTT.